The T cell receptor (beta chain) under discussion was sequenced for a study of neoadjuvant anti-PD-1 for oral cavity cancer. Study overall: Before surgery, most patients got three to four biweekly 3 mg/kg nivolumab doses.

This CDR3 contains 14 residues. With 6 bases removed from V and 2 bases from J, the gap between germline ends came to 13 bases. Germline values: CDR1 MNHEY, CDR2 SVGAGI. The repertoire was sequenced with immunoSEQ multiplex PCR; TCRdb's copy has only in-frame clones and lacks some. This sample has 75,000 to 100,000 clones, with 84% found just once. V is TRBV6-5 and J is TRBJ2-5, with D perhaps matching TRBD1 (6 bases). The sample in question was PBMCs, obtained before nivolumab (anti-PD-1) treatment. This receptor was obtained from a person aged 40 to 85 with oral cavity squamous cell carcinoma. CDR3 DNA sequence: TGTGCCAGCAGCCCTACAGGGTTTCAAGAGACCCAGTACTTC. Translated: CASSPTGFQETQYF.